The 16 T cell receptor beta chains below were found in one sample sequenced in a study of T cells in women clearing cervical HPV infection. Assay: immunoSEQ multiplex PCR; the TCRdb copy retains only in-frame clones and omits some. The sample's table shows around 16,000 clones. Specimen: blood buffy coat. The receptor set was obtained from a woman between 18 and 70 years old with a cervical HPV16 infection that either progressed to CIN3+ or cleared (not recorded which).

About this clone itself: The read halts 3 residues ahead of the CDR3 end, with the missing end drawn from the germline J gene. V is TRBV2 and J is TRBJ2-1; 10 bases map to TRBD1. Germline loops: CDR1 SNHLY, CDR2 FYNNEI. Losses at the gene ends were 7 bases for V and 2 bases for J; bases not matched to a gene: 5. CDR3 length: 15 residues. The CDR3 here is CASNRDRGTYNEQFF. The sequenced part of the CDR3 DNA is TGTGCCAGCAACCGGGACAGGGGAACCTACAATGAG.

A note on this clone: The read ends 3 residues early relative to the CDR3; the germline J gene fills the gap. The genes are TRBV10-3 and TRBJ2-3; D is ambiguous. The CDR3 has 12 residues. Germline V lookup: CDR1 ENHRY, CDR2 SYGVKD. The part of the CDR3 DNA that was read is TGTGCCATCAGTGAAAGGGTCAGGCCG. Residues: CAISERVRP. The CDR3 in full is CAISERVRPQYF.

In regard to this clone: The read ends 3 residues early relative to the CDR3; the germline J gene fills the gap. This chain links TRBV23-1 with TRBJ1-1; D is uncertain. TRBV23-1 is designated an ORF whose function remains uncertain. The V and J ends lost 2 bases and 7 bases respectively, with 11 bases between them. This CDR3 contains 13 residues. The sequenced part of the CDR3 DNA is TGCGCCAGCAGTCAACTATACAGTCGTGAA. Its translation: CASSQLYSRE. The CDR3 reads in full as CASSQLYSREAFF.

The CDR3: CASSYGTTGELFF. The CDR3 DNA, read in part, is TGTGCCAGCAGTTACGGGACAACCGGGGAG. The genes are TRBV6-2 or TRBV6-3 and TRBJ2-2; D perhaps matches TRBD1 (6 bases). The CDR3 end lies 3 residues beyond the end of the read and is filled in from the germline J gene. This CDR3 region has 13 residues. Per germline, CDR1 MNHEY and CDR2 SVGEGT. The V gene lost 2 bases and the J gene lost 5 bases, with 6 bases spanning the gap.

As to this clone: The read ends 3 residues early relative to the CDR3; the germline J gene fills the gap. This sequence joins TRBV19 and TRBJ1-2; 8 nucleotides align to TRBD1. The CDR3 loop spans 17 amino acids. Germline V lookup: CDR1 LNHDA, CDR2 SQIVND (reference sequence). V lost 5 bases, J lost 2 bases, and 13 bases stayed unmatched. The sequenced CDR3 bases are TGTGCCAGTAGTCCGGCACAGGGGGGAAAAGGAAACTATGGC. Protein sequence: CASSPAQGGKGNYG. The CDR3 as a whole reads CASSPAQGGKGNYGYTF.

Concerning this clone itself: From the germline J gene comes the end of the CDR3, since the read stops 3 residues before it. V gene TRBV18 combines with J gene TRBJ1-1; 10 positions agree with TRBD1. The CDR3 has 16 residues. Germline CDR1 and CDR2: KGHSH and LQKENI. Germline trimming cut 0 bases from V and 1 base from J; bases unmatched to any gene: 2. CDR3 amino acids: CASSPPTGGKNTEAFF. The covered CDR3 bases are TGTGCCAGCTCACCACCGACAGGGGGCAAGAACACTGAA.

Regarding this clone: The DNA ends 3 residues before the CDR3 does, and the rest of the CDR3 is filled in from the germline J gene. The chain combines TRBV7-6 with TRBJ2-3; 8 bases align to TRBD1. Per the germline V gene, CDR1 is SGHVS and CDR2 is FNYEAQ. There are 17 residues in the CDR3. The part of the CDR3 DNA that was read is TGTGCCAGCAGCTTAGTCCTCGGACAGGGTATTCAAGAGACG. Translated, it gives CASSLVLGQGIQET. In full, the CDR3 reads CASSLVLGQGIQETQYF.

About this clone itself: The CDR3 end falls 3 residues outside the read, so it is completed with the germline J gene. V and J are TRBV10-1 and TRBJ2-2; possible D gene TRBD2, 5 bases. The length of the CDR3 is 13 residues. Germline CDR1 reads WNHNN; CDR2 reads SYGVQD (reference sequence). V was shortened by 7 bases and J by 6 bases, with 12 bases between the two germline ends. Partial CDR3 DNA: TGCGCCAGCACGGCGGGCTGGGCCGGGGAG. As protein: CASTAGWAGE. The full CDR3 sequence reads CASTAGWAGELFF.

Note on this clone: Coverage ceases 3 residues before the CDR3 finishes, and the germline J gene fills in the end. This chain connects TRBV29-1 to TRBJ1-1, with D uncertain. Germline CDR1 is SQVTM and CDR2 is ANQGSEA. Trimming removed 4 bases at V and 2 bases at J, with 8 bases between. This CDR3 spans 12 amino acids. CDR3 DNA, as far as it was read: TGCAGCGTTGCACAGTCCAACACTGAA. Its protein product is CSVAQSNTE. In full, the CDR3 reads CSVAQSNTEAFF.

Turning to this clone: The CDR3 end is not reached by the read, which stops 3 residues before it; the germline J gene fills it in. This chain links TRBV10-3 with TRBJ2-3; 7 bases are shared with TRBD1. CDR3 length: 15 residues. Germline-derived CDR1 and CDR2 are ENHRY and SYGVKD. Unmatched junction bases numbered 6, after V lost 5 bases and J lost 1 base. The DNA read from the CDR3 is TGTGCCATCAGTCTAACAGGGGCTGGCACAGATACG. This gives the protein CAISLTGAGTDT. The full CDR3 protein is CAISLTGAGTDTQYF.

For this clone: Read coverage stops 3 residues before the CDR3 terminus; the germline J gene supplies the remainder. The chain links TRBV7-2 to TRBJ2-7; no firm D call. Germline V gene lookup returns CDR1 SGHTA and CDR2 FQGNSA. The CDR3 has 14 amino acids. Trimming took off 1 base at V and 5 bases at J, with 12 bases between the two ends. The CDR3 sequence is CASSLGSRSHEQYF. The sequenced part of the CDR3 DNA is TGTGCCAGCAGCTTAGGGTCCAGGAGCCACGAG.

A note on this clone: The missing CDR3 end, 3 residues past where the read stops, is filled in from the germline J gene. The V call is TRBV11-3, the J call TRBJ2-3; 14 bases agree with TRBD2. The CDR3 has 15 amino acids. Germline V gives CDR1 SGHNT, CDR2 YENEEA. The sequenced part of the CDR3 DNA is TGTGCCAGCAGCTTAGGACTAGCGGGAGGGGCGGCG. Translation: CASSLGLAGGAA. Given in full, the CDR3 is CASSLGLAGGAAQYF.

The covered CDR3 bases are TGTGCCAGCAGCGTTACCACCAGCACAGATACC. It is translated as CASSVTTSTDT. The entire CDR3 sequence reads CASSVTTSTDTYTF. The V gene is TRBV7-2, the J gene TRBJ1-2, with unresolved D. The read terminates 3 residues ahead of where the CDR3 ends, so the germline J gene completes it. Germline lookup yields CDR1 SGHTA and CDR2 FQGNSA. This CDR3 is 14 amino acids long.

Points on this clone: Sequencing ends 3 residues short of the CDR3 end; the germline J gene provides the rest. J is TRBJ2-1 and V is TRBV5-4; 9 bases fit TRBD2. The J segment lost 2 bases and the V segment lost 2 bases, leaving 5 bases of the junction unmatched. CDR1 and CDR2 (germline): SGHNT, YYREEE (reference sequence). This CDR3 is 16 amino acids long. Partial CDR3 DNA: TGTGCCAGCAGCTTTCCGACTAGCGGAGCCTACAATGAG. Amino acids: CASSFPTSGAYNE. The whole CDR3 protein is CASSFPTSGAYNEQFF.

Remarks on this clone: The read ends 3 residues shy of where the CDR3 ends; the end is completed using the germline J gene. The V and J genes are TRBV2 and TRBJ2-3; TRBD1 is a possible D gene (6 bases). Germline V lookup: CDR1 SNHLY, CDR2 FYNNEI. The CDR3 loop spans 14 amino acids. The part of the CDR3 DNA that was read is TGTGCCAGCAGTGAGCAGGGGCAGGGAGAGACG. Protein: CASSEQGQGET. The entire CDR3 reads CASSEQGQGETQYF.

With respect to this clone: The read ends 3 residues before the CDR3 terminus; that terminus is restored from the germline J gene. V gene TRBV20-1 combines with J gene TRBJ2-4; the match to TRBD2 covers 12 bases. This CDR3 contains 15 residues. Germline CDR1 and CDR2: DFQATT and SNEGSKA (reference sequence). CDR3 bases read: TGCAGTGCTAGCAGGACTAGCGGGACTAAAGAGACT. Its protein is CSASRTSGTKET. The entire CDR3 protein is CSASRTSGTKETQYF.